This TCR beta chain emerged from a study of T cell responses to AZD1222 COVID-19 vaccine (dated by TCRdb to the early 2020s). With regard to the full study: A total of roughly 240 trial participants underwent TCR sequencing, of whom about 210 received two doses of AZD1222 and 26 received two doses of the MenACWY control vaccine. Enrollment into the trials was organized by age into subgroups of 18-55, 56-69 and 70-plus years, and those subgroups contained roughly 150, 30 and 60 TCR-sequenced participants, respectively.

The sample's time point label is to be understood as: about 28 days (+/-7) after the second vaccine dose. AZD1222 recipients with second doses at about 4 weeks or about 12 weeks were pooled, because spike-specific TCR depth and breadth did not differ between schedules. Vaccinee samples were obtained from the UK trials COV001 and COV002, which included a single-blind randomized controlled phase 2/3 trial of AZD1222 (ChAdOx1 nCoV-19) in healthy adults. For TCRbeta chain sequencing, PBMC samples from trial participants were taken at day 0 and at day 28 after the second dose. CDR1 and CDR2 are read off the germline V gene (reference sequence) as LGHDT and YNNKEL. The cysteine opens and the phenylalanine closes a CDR3 of 13 amino acids. Only the CDR3 portion is preserved as DNA: 39 bases, with reading frame beginning at the first base. V loses 4 bases of germline sequence and J loses 2 bases, and the interval between the two ends is 8 bases.

Remarks on this clone: Its antigen target is currently unknown. Base qualities are not provided; no much larger clone lies one nucleotide away.

The CDR3 regions of human TCRbeta chains were analyzed by immunosequencing. From the authors' description of their analysis: TCRs in the repertoires were compared against a reference library of SARS-CoV-2-specific TCRs that had been generated with the MIRA antigen-specificity platform. Breadth was defined as the fraction of unique TCRs that were SARS-CoV-2-associated, and depth was defined as the fraction of total T cells that were SARS-CoV-2-associated. Using the MIRA data, each spike-specific TCR was mapped to the spike region that the TCR reacts to and placed in a CD4 or CD8 class. Log10-transformed breadth and depth values were compared by one-way ANOVA with Sidak's multiple comparisons tests. The clones in this table, taken by TCRdb from immuneACCESS, are in-frame only. Not every clone is retained; where verified, under half of the shortfall comes from an unresolved V gene, and the cause of the rest is unknown. V and J calls and clone size follow that table, whereas D and trimming were derived from the DNA. The sample table records about 200,000 clones; more than 85% of these occur just once. The ten largest clones add up to around 3% of the sample.

On the study overall, not on this receptor specifically: Reportedly, almost half of the unique spike-specific TCRs recognized epitopes lying outside the regions that are mutated in the B.1.351 and B.1.1.7 variants. The 56-69-year group was small, and its depth increase did not reach significance, likely because of low power. Conclusions about previously exposed vaccinees were limited because only a handful of AZD1222 recipients were SARS-CoV-2 seropositive at baseline. Because no samples from the day 14 peak response were available, repertoires could be characterized only after the peak T cell response. A significant rise in spike-specific TCR breadth and depth was observed after two AZD1222 doses relative to day 0 and relative to MenACWY recipients. Most participants were white British and females outnumbered males, and the authors suggested that clonal diversity may have been underestimated. CD4 TCRs associated with the vaccine covered the entire spike protein, and the dominant responses were in regions 160-218 and 743-854.

This chain is built from TRBV3-1 (or the pseudogene TRBV3-2) and TRBJ2-5; TRBD1 could be the D gene, as 6 bases match. Sequencing was performed on peripheral blood, taken 28 days after the second AZD1222 dose. The clonotype comes from an adult who received the AZD1222 COVID-19 vaccine. The CDR3 protein sequence reads: CASSPGTQETQYF. In nucleotides, the sequence is TGTGCCAGCAGCCCCGGGACACAAGAGACCCAGTACTTC.